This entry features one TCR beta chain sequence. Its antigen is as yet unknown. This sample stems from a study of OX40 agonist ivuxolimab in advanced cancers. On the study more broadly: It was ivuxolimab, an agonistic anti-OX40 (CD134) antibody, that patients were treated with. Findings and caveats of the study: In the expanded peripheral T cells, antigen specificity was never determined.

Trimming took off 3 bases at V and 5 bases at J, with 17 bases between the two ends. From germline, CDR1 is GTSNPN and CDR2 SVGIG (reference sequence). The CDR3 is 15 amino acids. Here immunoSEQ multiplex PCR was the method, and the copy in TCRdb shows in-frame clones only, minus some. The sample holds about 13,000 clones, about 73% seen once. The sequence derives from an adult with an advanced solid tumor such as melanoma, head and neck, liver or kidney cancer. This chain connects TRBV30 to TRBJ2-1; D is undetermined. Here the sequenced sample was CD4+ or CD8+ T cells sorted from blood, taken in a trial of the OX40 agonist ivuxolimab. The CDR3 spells CAWSPDAAAHNEQFF. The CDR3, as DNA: TGTGCCTGGAGCCCGGACGCTGCAGCCCACAATGAGCAGTTCTTC.